Listed below are T cell receptor beta chains from one sample, sequenced in a study of blood T cell repertoires in COVID-19. Profiling relied on immunoSEQ multiplex PCR, and the TCRdb table lists in-frame clones only, not all of them. The repertoire holds 68,000 or so clones, 80% to 90% seen once, with roughly 2.4% in the top ten. Sequenced: peripheral blood. The receptors were gathered from a human donor in a cohort sampled during active COVID-19. Both conserved end residues are part of each CDR3. D genes are given only for firm matches. Some rows have no size entry. The others give once, few or many, or a class for an expanded clone.

v_call: TRBV2
clone_size: .
j_call: TRBJ1-4
d_call: .
cdr3_aa: CASSADSAPEKLFF
cdr3_nt: TGTGCCAGCAGTGCCGACAGTGCCCCCGAAAAACTGTTTTTT

v_call: TRBV7-8
clone_size: few
j_call: TRBJ1-2
d_call: .
cdr3_aa: CASSFTLYGYTF
cdr3_nt: TGTGCCAGCAGCTTTACCCTATATGGCTACACCTTC

v_call: TRBV19
clone_size: .
j_call: TRBJ1-2
d_call: TRBD1
cdr3_aa: CASSIGDREGYTF
cdr3_nt: TGTGCCAGTAGTATAGGGGACAGAGAAGGCTACACCTTC

v_call: TRBV5-1
clone_size: .
j_call: TRBJ2-2
d_call: TRBD2
cdr3_aa: CASSSGTSGTGELFF
cdr3_nt: TGCGCCAGCAGCTCCGGGACTAGCGGGACCGGGGAGCTGTTTTTT

v_call: TRBV28
clone_size: .
j_call: TRBJ2-1
d_call: .
cdr3_aa: CASDAVGPASRNEQFF
cdr3_nt: TGTGCCAGCGACGCGGTAGGTCCAGCCTCAAGGAATGAGCAGTTCTTC

v_call: TRBV2
clone_size: .
j_call: TRBJ1-3
d_call: .
cdr3_aa: CASSDRTGSGNTIYF
cdr3_nt: TGTGCCAGCAGTGACCGAACTGGCTCTGGAAACACCATATATTTT

v_call: TRBV6-5
clone_size: .
j_call: TRBJ1-1
d_call: .
cdr3_aa: CASSQGVHEAFF
cdr3_nt: TGTGCCAGCAGCCAAGGGGTACATGAAGCTTTCTTT

v_call: TRBV7-8
clone_size: few
j_call: TRBJ2-5
d_call: TRBD2
cdr3_aa: CASSQRRGVAGVLETQYF
cdr3_nt: TGTGCCAGCAGCCAGAGAAGGGGGGTAGCGGGAGTACTGGAGACCCAGTACTTC

v_call: TRBV7-3
clone_size: .
j_call: TRBJ2-3
d_call: TRBD1
cdr3_aa: CASSPTGADTQYF
cdr3_nt: TGTGCCAGCAGCCCGACAGGGGCCGATACGCAGTATTTT

v_call: TRBV6-2/TRBV6-3
clone_size: .
j_call: TRBJ1-1
d_call: .
cdr3_aa: CASSRGVMNTEAFF
cdr3_nt: TGTGCCAGCAGCCGGGGGGTTATGAACACTGAAGCTTTCTTT

v_call: TRBV29-1
clone_size: .
j_call: TRBJ2-2
d_call: TRBD1
cdr3_aa: CSGDRGGGELFF
cdr3_nt: TGCAGCGGGGACAGGGGAGGCGGGGAGCTGTTTTTT

v_call: TRBV9
clone_size: .
j_call: TRBJ2-3
d_call: .
cdr3_aa: CASSVAGTSTDTQYF
cdr3_nt: TGTGCCAGCAGCGTAGCGGGTACTAGCACAGATACGCAGTATTTT

v_call: TRBV6-1
clone_size: .
j_call: TRBJ1-2
d_call: .
cdr3_aa: CASRATGHYGYTF
cdr3_nt: TGTGCCAGCAGGGCGACAGGTCACTATGGCTACACCTTC

v_call: TRBV7-9
clone_size: .
j_call: TRBJ2-6
d_call: .
cdr3_aa: CASLQTGANVLTF
cdr3_nt: TGTGCCAGCTTACAAACTGGGGCCAACGTCCTGACTTTC

v_call: TRBV5-6
clone_size: .
j_call: TRBJ2-3
d_call: .
cdr3_aa: CASSQGLLPSTDTQYF
cdr3_nt: TGTGCCAGCAGCCAAGGACTACTCCCCAGCACAGATACGCAGTATTTT

v_call: TRBV11-2
clone_size: .
j_call: TRBJ2-3
d_call: .
cdr3_aa: CASSLRGTDTQYF
cdr3_nt: TGTGCCAGCAGCTTACGAGGAACAGATACGCAGTATTTT

v_call: TRBV4-1
clone_size: .
j_call: TRBJ2-5
d_call: TRBD2
cdr3_aa: CASRKGLAGQETQYF
cdr3_nt: TGCGCCAGCAGAAAGGGACTAGCGGGACAAGAGACCCAGTACTTC

v_call: TRBV27
clone_size: .
j_call: TRBJ2-3
d_call: .
cdr3_aa: CASSLTSMADTQYF
cdr3_nt: TGTGCCAGCAGTTTAACATCAATGGCCGATACGCAGTATTTT

v_call: TRBV28
clone_size: .
j_call: TRBJ1-1
d_call: .
cdr3_aa: CASSSVTGMNTEAFF
cdr3_nt: TGTGCCAGCAGTTCAGTCACAGGCATGAACACTGAAGCTTTCTTT

v_call: TRBV24-1
clone_size: .
j_call: TRBJ2-5
d_call: TRBD2
cdr3_aa: CATSQRDGGVETQYF
cdr3_nt: TGTGCCACCTCCCAGCGGGACGGCGGGGTGGAGACCCAGTACTTC

v_call: TRBV19
clone_size: .
j_call: TRBJ2-7
d_call: TRBD1
cdr3_aa: CASGQGVVDEQYF
cdr3_nt: TGTGCCAGCGGACAGGGGGTCGTCGACGAGCAGTACTTC

v_call: TRBV7-9
clone_size: .
j_call: TRBJ1-2
d_call: .
cdr3_aa: CASSHLTASRPIRAF
cdr3_nt: TGTGCCAGCAGCCACTTGACAGCTTCCAGGCCGATTAGAGCCTTC

v_call: TRBV6-2/TRBV6-3
clone_size: .
j_call: TRBJ2-1
d_call: .
cdr3_aa: CASRPGTLSYNEQFF
cdr3_nt: TGTGCCAGCCGCCCCGGGACTCTCTCCTACAATGAGCAGTTCTTC

v_call: TRBV6-2/TRBV6-3
clone_size: .
j_call: TRBJ1-2
d_call: .
cdr3_aa: CASSVQGSYGYTF
cdr3_nt: TGTGCCAGCAGCGTACAGGGCAGCTATGGCTACACCTTC

v_call: TRBV19
clone_size: .
j_call: TRBJ1-4
d_call: .
cdr3_aa: CASSRGATNEKLFF
cdr3_nt: TGTGCCAGTTCCCGCGGAGCAACTAATGAAAAACTGTTTTTT

v_call: TRBV5-6
clone_size: .
j_call: TRBJ2-7
d_call: TRBD1
cdr3_aa: CASSPLIDRGPYEQYF
cdr3_nt: TGTGCCAGCAGCCCCTTGATCGACAGGGGGCCCTACGAGCAGTACTTC

v_call: TRBV18
clone_size: .
j_call: TRBJ2-7
d_call: .
cdr3_aa: CASSPPSVSYEQYF
cdr3_nt: TGTGCCAGCTCACCACCAAGCGTATCCTACGAGCAGTACTTC